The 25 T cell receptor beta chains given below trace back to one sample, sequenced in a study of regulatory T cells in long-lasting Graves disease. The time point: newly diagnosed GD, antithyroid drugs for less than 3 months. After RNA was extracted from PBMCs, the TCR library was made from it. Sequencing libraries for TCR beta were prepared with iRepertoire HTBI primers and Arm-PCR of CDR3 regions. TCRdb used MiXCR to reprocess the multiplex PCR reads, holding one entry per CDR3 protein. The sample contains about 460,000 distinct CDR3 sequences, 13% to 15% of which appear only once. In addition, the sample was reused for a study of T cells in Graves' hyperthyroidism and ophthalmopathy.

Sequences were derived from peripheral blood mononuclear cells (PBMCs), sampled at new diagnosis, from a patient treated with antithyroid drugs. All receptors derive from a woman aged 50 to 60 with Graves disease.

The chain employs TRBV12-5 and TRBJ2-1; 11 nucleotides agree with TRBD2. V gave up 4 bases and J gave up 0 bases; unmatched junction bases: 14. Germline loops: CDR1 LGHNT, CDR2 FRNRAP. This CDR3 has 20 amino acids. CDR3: CASGSGTSGGHLSSYNEQFF. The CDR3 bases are TGTGCTAGTGGTTCCGGGACTAGCGGAGGACACCTCAGCTCCTACAATGAGCAGTTCTTC.

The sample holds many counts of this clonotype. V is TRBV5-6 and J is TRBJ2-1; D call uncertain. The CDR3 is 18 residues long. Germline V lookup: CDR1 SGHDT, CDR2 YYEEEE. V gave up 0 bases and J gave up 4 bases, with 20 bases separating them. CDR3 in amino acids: CASSLVTLGNWVYNEQFF. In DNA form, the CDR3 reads TGTGCCAGCAGCTTGGTCACCCTAGGGAATTGGGTTTACAATGAGCAGTTCTTC.

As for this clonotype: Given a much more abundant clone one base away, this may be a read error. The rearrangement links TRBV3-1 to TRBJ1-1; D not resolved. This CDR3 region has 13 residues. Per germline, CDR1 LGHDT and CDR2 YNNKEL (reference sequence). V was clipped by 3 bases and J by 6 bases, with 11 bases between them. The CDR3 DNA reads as TGTGCCAGCAGCCAGAGGGCTTCGGCTGAAGCTTTCTTT. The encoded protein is CASSQRASAEAFF.

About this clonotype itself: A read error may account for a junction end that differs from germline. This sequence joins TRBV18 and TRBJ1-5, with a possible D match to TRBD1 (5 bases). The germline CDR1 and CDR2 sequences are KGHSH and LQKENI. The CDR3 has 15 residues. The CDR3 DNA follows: TGTGCCAGCACACCACAGGAAAATAGCAATCAGCCCCAGCATTTT. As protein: CASTPQENSNQPQHF.

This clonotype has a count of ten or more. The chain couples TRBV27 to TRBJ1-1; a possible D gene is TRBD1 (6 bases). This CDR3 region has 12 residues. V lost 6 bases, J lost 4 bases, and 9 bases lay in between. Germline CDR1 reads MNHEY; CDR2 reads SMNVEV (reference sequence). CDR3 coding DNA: TGTGCCAGCAGCGACAGGATCACTGAAGCTTTCTTT. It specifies CASSDRITEAFF.

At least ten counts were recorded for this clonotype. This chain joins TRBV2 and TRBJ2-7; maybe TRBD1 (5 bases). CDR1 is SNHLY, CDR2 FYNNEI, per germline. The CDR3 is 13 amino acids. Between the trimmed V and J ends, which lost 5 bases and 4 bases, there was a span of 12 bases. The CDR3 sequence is CASSKDSSYEQYF. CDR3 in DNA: TGTGCCAGCAGTAAAGACAGTTCATACGAGCAGTACTTC.

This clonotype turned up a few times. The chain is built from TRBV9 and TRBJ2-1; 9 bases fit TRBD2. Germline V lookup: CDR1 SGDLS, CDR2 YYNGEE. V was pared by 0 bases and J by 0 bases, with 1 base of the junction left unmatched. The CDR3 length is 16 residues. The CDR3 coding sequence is TGTGCCAGCAGCGTAGGTAGCGGGAGCTCCTACAATGAGCAGTTCTTC. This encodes CASSVGSGSSYNEQFF. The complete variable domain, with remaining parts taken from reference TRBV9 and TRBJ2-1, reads DSGVTQTPKHLITATGQRVTLRCSPRSGDLSVYWYQQSLDQGLQFLIQYYNGEERAKGNILERFSAQQFPDLHSELNLSSLELGDSALYFCASSVGSGSSYNEQFFGPGTRLTVL.

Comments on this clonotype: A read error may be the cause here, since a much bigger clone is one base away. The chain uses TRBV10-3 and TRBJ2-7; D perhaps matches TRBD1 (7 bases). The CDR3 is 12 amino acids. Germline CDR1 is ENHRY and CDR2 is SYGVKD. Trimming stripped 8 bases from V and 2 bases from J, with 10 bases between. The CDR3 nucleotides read TGTGCCATCGGCGGGACAGCCTACGAGCAGTACTTC. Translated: CAIGGTAYEQYF.

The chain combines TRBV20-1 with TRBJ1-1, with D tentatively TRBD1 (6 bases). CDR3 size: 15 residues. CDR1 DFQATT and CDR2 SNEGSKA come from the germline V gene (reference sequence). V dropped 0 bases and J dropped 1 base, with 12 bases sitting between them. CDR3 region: CSARERARGNTEAFF. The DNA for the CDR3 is TGCAGTGCTAGAGAAAGGGCCAGGGGGAACACTGAAGCTTTCTTT.

CDR3 coding DNA: TGTGCCAGCAGCCCTTCGGACAGGGGTTATAACTATGGCTACACCTTC. It translates to CASSPSDRGYNYGYTF. J is TRBJ1-2 and V is TRBV5-5; TRBD1 aligns across 9 bases. There are 16 residues in the CDR3. V lost 4 bases and J lost 1; bases outside the gene matches: 8. Germline V lookup: CDR1 SGHKS, CDR2 YYEKEE (reference sequence). Filled out from reference TRBV5-5 and TRBJ1-2, the complete variable domain reads DAGVTQSPTHLIKTRGQQVTLRCSPISGHKSVSWYQQVLGQGPQFIFQYYEKEERGRGNFPDRFSARQFPNYSSELNVNALLLGDSALYLCASSPSDRGYNYGYTFGSGTRLTVV.

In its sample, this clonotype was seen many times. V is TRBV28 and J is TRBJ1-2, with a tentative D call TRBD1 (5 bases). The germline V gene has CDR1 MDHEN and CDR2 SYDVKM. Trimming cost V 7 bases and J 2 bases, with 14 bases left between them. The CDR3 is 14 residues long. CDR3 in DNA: TGTGCCAGCAACGAAGGGGACGAGAACTATGGCTACACCTTC. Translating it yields CASNEGDENYGYTF.

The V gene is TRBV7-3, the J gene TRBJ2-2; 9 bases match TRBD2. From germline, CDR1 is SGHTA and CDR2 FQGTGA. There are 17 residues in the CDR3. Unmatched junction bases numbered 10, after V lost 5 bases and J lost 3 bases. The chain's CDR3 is CASSQNAGGPDTGELFF. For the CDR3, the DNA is TGTGCCAGCAGCCAAAATGCGGGAGGGCCGGACACCGGGGAGCTGTTTTTT.

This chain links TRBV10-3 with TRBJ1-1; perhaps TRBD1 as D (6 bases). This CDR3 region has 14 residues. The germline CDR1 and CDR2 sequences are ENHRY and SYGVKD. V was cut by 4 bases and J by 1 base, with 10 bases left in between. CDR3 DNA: TGTGCCATCAGTGCCGGGACACGGAACACTGAAGCTTTCTTT. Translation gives CAISAGTRNTEAFF.

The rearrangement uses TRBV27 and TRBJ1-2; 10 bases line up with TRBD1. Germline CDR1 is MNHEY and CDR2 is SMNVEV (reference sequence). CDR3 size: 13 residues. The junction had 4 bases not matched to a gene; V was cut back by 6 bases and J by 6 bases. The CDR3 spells CASRGQGSNGYTF. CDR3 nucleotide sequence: TGTGCCAGCAGGGGACAGGGGTCAAATGGCTACACCTTC.

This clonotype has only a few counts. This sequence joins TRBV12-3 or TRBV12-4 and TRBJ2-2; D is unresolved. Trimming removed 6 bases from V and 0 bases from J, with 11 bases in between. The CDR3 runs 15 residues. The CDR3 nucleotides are TGTGCCAGCAGCCCCTCACTGACGAACACCGGGGAGCTGTTTTTT. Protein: CASSPSLTNTGELFF.

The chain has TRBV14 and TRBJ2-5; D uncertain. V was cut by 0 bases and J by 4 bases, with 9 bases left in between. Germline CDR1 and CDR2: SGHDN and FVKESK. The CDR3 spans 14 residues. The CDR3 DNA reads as TGTGCCAGCAGCCAAGAGGTTTGGGGAGAGACCCAGTACTTC. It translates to CASSQEVWGETQYF.

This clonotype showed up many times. The CDR3 coding sequence is TGTGCCAGCAGAAAAGTCCCCCGTGGACAGCCCACCGGGGAGCTGTTTTTT. Translating gives CASRKVPRGQPTGELFF. This chain uses TRBV6-1 with TRBJ2-2; possible D gene TRBD1, 6 bases. This CDR3 contains 17 residues. The germline V and J ends were trimmed by 6 bases and 4 bases, with 21 bases remaining between them. CDR1 MNHNS and CDR2 SASEGT come from the germline V gene.

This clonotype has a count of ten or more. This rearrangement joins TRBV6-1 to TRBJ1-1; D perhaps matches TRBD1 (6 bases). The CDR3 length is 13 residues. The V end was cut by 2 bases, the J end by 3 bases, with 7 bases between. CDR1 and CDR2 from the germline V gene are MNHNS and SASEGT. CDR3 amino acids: CASSEQGYTEAFF. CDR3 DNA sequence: TGTGCCAGCAGTGAACAGGGGTACACTGAAGCTTTCTTT.

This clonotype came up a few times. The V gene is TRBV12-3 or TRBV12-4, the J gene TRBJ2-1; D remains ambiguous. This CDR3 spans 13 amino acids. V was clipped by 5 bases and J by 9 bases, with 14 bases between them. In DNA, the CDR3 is TGTGCCAGCAGTCCATCACTAACGGTTGAGCAGTTCTTC. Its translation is CASSPSLTVEQFF.

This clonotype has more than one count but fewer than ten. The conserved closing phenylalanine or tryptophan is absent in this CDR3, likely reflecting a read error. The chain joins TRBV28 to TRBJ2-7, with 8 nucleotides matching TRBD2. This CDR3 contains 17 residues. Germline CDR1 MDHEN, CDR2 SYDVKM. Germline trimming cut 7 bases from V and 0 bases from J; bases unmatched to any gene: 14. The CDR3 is CASTPGGEQPSSYEQYL. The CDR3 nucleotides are TGTGCCAGCACCCCGGGGGGGGAACAGCCAAGCTCCTACGAGCAGTACCTC.

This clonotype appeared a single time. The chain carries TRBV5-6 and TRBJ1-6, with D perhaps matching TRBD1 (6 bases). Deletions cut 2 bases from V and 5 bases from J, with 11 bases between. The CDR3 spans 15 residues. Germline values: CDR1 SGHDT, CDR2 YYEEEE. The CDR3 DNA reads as TGTGCCAGCAGCTTCGGGACACTTAATAATTCACCCCTCCACTTT. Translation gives CASSFGTLNNSPLHF.

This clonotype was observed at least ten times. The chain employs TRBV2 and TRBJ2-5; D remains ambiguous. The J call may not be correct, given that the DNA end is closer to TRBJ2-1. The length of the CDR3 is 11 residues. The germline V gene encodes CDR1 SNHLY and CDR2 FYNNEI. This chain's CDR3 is CASSDGLKQFF. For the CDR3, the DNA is TGTGCCAGCAGTGACGGTCTTAAGCAGTTCTTC.

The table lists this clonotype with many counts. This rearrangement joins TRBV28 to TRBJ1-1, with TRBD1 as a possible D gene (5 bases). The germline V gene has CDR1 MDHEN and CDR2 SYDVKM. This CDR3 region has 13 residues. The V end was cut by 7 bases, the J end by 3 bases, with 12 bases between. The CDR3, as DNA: TGTGCCAGCATCTCGGCACAGGACACTGAAGCTTTCTTT. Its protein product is CASISAQDTEAFF.

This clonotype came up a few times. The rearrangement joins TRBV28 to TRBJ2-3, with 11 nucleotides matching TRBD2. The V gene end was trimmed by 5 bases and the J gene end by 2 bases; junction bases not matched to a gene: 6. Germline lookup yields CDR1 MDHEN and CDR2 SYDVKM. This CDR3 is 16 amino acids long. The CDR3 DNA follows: TGTGCCAGCAGTCCCGGACTAGCGGGTCCCACAGATACGCAGTATTTT. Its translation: CASSPGLAGPTDTQYF.

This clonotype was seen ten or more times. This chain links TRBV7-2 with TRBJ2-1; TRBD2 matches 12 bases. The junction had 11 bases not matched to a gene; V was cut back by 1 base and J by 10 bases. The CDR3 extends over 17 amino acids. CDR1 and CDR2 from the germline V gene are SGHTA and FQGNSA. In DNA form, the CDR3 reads TGTGCCAGCAGCTTAGGACTAGCGGGAGTCCAATCAGGCGAGCAGTTCTTC. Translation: CASSLGLAGVQSGEQFF. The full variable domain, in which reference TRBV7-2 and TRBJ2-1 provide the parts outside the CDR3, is GAGVSQSPSNKVTEKGKDVELRCDPISGHTALYWYRQSLGQGLEFLIYFQGNSAPDKSGLPSDRFSAERTGGSVSTLTIQRTQQEDSAVYLCASSLGLAGVQSGEQFFGPGTRLTVL.